This T cell receptor beta chain derives from a study of T cell changes during pregnancy in multiple sclerosis. Sequencing used immunoSEQ multiplex PCR; TCRdb keeps in-frame clones, though not all of them. The table records approximately 80,000 clones, roughly 93% of them present only once. CDR1 and CDR2 from the germline V gene are SGDLS and YYNGEE. The CDR3 has 17 amino acids. V trimming: 0 bases; J trimming: 0 bases; junction bases outside the gene matches: 6. The source is a female donor in good health, enrolled as a control in a pregnancy study. V is TRBV9 and J is TRBJ1-5; 7 nucleotides match TRBD1. The sample in question was peripheral blood, obtained in the second trimester of pregnancy. The CDR3 nucleotides are TGTGCCAGCAGCGTAGTAGGACAGGCGCTTAGCAATCAGCCCCAGCATTTT. This codes for CASSVVGQALSNQPQHF.